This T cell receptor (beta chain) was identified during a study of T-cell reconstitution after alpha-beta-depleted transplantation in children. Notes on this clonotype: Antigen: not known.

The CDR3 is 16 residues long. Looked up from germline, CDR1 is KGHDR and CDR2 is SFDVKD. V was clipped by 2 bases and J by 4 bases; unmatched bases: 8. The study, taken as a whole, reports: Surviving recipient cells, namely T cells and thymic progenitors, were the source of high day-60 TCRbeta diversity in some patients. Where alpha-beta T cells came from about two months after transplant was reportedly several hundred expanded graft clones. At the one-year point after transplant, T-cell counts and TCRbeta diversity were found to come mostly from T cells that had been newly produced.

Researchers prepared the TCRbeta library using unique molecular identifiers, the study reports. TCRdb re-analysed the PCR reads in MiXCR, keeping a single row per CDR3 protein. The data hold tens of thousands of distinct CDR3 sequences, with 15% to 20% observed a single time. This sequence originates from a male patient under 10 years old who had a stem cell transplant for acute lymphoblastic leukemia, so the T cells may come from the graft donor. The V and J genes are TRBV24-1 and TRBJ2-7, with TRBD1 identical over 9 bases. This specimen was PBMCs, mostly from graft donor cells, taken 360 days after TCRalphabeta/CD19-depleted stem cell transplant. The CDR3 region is CATSDSPGQGRYEQYF. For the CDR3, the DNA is TGTGCCACCAGTGATTCTCCGGGACAGGGCAGGTACGAGCAGTACTTC.